One sample yielded the 16 T cell receptor beta chains listed below, sequenced in a study of CD8 T cells in ankylosing spondylitis (dated by TCRdb to between 2016 and 2019). Receptor libraries were prepared by 5' RACE. TCRdb lists the instrument as Illumina HiSeq 2500. TCRdb redid the processing of the public reads, applying fastp at Q25 and MiXCR, and retained in-frame beta chains. Each record represents a unique CDR3 protein, reported with the most common genes and DNA among its rows. The sample records some 350,000 distinct CDR3 sequences, roughly 15% of which are singletons. The ten largest clonotypes hold about 1% of the sample. Sequencing was performed on blood, either unsorted or a sorted T cell fraction (not recorded which). The receptors shown here come from a male donor with ankylosing spondylitis or in good health (not recorded which).

This clonotype appeared a few times. The chain is built from TRBV5-1 and TRBJ2-2, with no clear D. Germline V lookup: CDR1 SGHRS, CDR2 YFSETQ. The CDR3 length is 15 residues. V lost 2 bases and J lost 3, with 11 bases in between. CDR3 bases: TGCGCCAGCAGCTTCAGCAAATCGGACACCGGGGAGCTGTTTTTT. Amino acid sequence: CASSFSKSDTGELFF.

CDR3 sequence (DNA): TGCGCCAGCAGCTTGGGGCAGGGTGGGAACGAGCAGTACTTC. This sequence encodes CASSLGQGGNEQYF. The V and J genes are TRBV5-1 and TRBJ2-7, with D possibly matching TRBD1 (5 bases). V shed 0 bases and J shed 5 bases, with 12 bases lying between them. CDR1 SGHRS and CDR2 YFSETQ come from the germline V gene. This CDR3 has 14 residues.

This clonotype was counted between two and nine times. The CDR3 spells CASSGEGPDQETQYF. In nucleotides, the CDR3 is TGTGCCAGCAGCGGCGAAGGACCCGACCAAGAGACCCAGTACTTC. The chain uses TRBV12-3 or TRBV12-4 and TRBJ2-5; D gene unclear. The CDR3 runs 15 residues. V was trimmed by 6 bases and J by 0 bases, leaving 14 bases between them.

J is TRBJ2-7 and V is TRBV20-1, with TRBD1 matching over 10 bases. V lost 3 bases and J lost 4; bases outside the gene matches: 3. Germline loops: CDR1 DFQATT, CDR2 SNEGSKA (reference sequence). This CDR3 contains 13 residues. The CDR3 spells CSASWGQGYEQYF. CDR3 sequence (DNA): TGCAGTGCTAGTTGGGGACAGGGGTACGAGCAGTACTTC.

The V and J genes are TRBV5-1 and TRBJ2-1, with D uncertain. Germline V gene sequence: CDR1 SGHRS, CDR2 YFSETQ. The CDR3 consists of 17 residues. Trimming stripped 0 bases from V and 0 bases from J, with 13 bases between. Here the CDR3 reads CASSLGSSPVSYNEQFF. The DNA of the CDR3 is TGCGCCAGCAGCTTGGGTTCTAGTCCCGTCTCCTACAATGAGCAGTTCTTC.

The gene calls are TRBV6-2 or TRBV6-3 and TRBJ2-1; perhaps TRBD2 as D (5 bases). This CDR3 contains 16 residues. Looked up from germline, CDR1 is MNHEY and CDR2 is SVGEGT. V was cut by 4 bases and J by 2 bases, with 15 bases left in between. The CDR3, as DNA: TGTGCCAGCAGTTCCATCGGACTTCCTCCCTACAATGAGCAGTTCTTC. The encoded protein is CASSSIGLPPYNEQFF.

This clonotype was observed a handful of times. The rearrangement joins TRBV2 to TRBJ2-1; 7 bases match TRBD2. The V gene's germline CDR1 is SNHLY and CDR2 FYNNEI. J gave up 14 bases and V 7 bases, and 14 bases lay outside the gene matches. This CDR3 has 13 residues. CDR3 protein: CASTHRGGDLEFF. The CDR3 nucleotides are TGTGCCAGCACTCACCGGGGAGGGGACTTAGAGTTCTTC.

This clonotype has only a few counts. The chain uses TRBV5-8 and TRBJ1-5, with TRBD1 matching 12 bases. J gave up 2 bases and V 3 bases, and 6 bases lay outside the gene matches. Germline CDR1 SGHTS, CDR2 YDEGEE. The CDR3 is made up of 17 amino acids. The CDR3 sequence: CASSSGTGGTGNQPQHF. CDR3 bases: TGTGCCAGCAGCTCGGGGACAGGGGGCACGGGCAATCAGCCCCAGCATTTT.

The V gene is TRBV6-1, the J gene TRBJ2-2; D ambiguous. Between the trimmed V and J ends, which lost 6 bases and 4 bases, there was a span of 9 bases. This CDR3 comprises 13 residues. Looked up from germline, CDR1 is MNHNS and CDR2 is SASEGT. CDR3 sequence reads: CASRVEPTGELFF. Here the CDR3 DNA reads TGTGCCAGCAGGGTAGAGCCCACCGGGGAGCTGTTTTTT.

The genes are TRBV7-9 and TRBJ2-3; D might be TRBD1 (6 bases). This CDR3 comprises 15 residues. Germline V gene data show CDR1 as SEHNR and CDR2 as FQNEAQ (reference sequence). With 2 bases removed from V and 2 bases from J, the gap between germline ends came to 11 bases. CDR3 sequence: CASSLWYRDTDTQYF. CDR3 nucleotide sequence: TGTGCCAGCAGCTTATGGTACAGGGACACAGATACGCAGTATTTT.

This clonotype was observed a few times. The CDR3 bases are TGCGCCAGCAGCCCTATAGCGGGAGGCCGCGAGCAGTACTTC. Its translation is CASSPIAGGREQYF. This chain joins TRBV4-1 and TRBJ2-7; 10 bases match TRBD2. This CDR3 spans 14 amino acids. Germline V lookup: CDR1 MGHRA, CDR2 YSYEKL. The junction had 6 bases not matched to a gene; V was cut back by 4 bases and J by 6 bases.

The chain carries TRBV29-1 and TRBJ1-1; no reliable D call. Germline V gene sequence: CDR1 SQVTM, CDR2 ANQGSEA. V was trimmed by 4 bases and J by 6 bases, leaving 18 bases between them. This CDR3 comprises 14 residues. In DNA, the CDR3 is TGCAGCGTTGGGGAACTGGGGATAGGATCTGAAGCTTTCTTT. Amino acid sequence: CSVGELGIGSEAFF. Using reference TRBV29-1 and TRBJ1-1 for the parts outside the CDR3, the full variable domain is SAVISQKPSRDICQRGTSLTIQCQVDSQVTMMFWYRQQPGQSLTLIATANQGSEATYESGFVIDKFPISRPNLTFSTLTVSNMSPEDSSIYLCSVGELGIGSEAFFGQGTRLTVV.

A few counts support this clonotype. The V gene is TRBV20-1, the J gene TRBJ2-1; 9 positions agree with TRBD1. The germline gives CDR1 DFQATT, CDR2 SNEGSKA (reference sequence). This CDR3 has 15 residues. Trimming removed 6 bases from V and 7 bases from J; junction bases left unmatched: 13. DNA of the CDR3: TGCAGTGCGCGGACCGGGACAGGGAGGTGGAATGAGCAGTTCTTC. Its protein product is CSARTGTGRWNEQFF.

This clonotype appeared a few times. The chain links TRBV29-1 to TRBJ1-1, with a possible D match to TRBD1 (5 bases). The CDR3 sequence is 15 residues long. Per the germline V gene, CDR1 is SQVTM and CDR2 is ANQGSEA. With 4 bases removed from V and 0 bases from J, the gap between germline ends came to 15 bases. The CDR3 DNA follows: TGCAGCGTTGTTTTCAGGGAGGGTATGAACACTGAAGCTTTCTTT. Translation gives CSVVFREGMNTEAFF.

The chain uses TRBV4-1 and TRBJ2-1; D not certain. The V end lost 3 bases, the J end lost 6 bases, and 6 bases lay between the germline ends. This CDR3 is built from 12 residues. Germline V lookup: CDR1 MGHRA, CDR2 YSYEKL. CDR3 residues: CASSQDRNEQFF. DNA for the CDR3: TGCGCCAGCAGCCAGGATCGCAATGAGCAGTTCTTC.

This clonotype was observed many times. J is TRBJ1-5 and V is TRBV27, with no clear D. V lost 3 bases and J 4 bases, leaving 4 bases between the germline ends. The CDR3 is made up of 12 amino acids. CDR1 is MNHEY, CDR2 SMNVEV, per germline (reference sequence). CDR3 coding DNA: TGTGCCAGCAGTTTGAGGAATCAGCCCCAGCATTTT. Protein sequence: CASSLRNQPQHF.